This entry concerns a single TCR beta chain. Its antigen is still unknown. With a far larger clone one base away, a read error is the likely cause. The TCR beta CDR3 region was amplified from genomic DNA by two rounds of multiplex PCR. The first PCR round used primers specific to each TRBV and TRBJ gene, and the primer sequences were filed in Chinese patent CN105087789A. The second PCR round used universal primers. The Roche High Pure PCR Template Preparation Kit was used to extract genomic DNA from the frozen PBMCs. Libraries were sequenced paired-end with 151 bp reads on an Illumina HiSeq 3000. The published analysis was carried out like this. CutAdapt was used to discard raw reads that did not contain the multiplex PCR primer sequences. Using PEAR, the high-quality paired reads were merged into contigs. By aligning each contig to reference sequences, MiXCR assigned the TRB V, D and J gene segments to that contig. CDR3 sequences were clustered by base quality and sequence similarity to remove sequencing errors. Shannon entropy, normalized by the natural log of the productive TCR sequence number, served as the measure of diversity. One minus Shannon entropy divided by the natural log of the number of unique clonotypes was used as the definition of clonality. Using the Youden index from ROC curves, the researchers picked the repertoire-metric cut-offs for progression-free survival, and all analyses were carried out in R 3.5.3. Using fastp trimming at Q25 and MiXCR clonotype assembly, TCRdb reanalyzed the public sequencing data and kept in-frame beta chains. Merged by CDR3 protein, the rows form single entries marked with the most common genes and DNA. The V and J calls come from TCRdb's annotation, not from the publication. The sample table records about 59,000 distinct CDR3 sequences; around 27% of these occur just once. The ten top clones hold about 7.5% of the sample.

All patients had node-negative disease on CT and PET/CT, and none had a history of other malignancies or had previously received chemotherapy or radiotherapy. At each of two time points, around 6 milliliters of peripheral venous blood were collected into EDTA tubes. PBMCs were isolated by Ficoll-Paque Plus density-gradient centrifugation. Samples were stored at -80°C immediately after collection until analysis. This record comes from a study of prognosis after radiotherapy for stage I lung cancer (dated by TCRdb to about 2021). As for the study more broadly: Between early 2018 and early 2019, fewer than 20 patients with stage I NSCLC were enrolled in Nanjing, China. Over 12 of the patients presented with newly diagnosed primary stage I lung tumors; several had oligometastatic NSCLC following surgical resection of the primary tumor. Every patient was regarded as medically inoperable, because of comorbidities in around eleven cases and refusal of surgery in six to eight cases. The cohort comprised 10 to 15 men and 5 or 6 women with a median age of nearly 75 years, ranging from roughly 53 to 95 years. On tumor histology, twelve patients had adenocarcinoma and several had squamous cell carcinoma. SBRT was delivered in 3 to 5 fractions with a biologically effective dose of at least 100 Gy, and image-guided IMRT or VMAT was used for delivery. SBRT was not combined with any concurrent therapy in any patient. Distant metastases were developed by four of the 19 patients after SBRT, at a median of around seven months, whereas no significant progression was observed in the other 15 patients. This study profiled peripheral blood TCR beta repertoires from stage I NSCLC patients before and after stereotactic body radiotherapy and linked the repertoires to distant failure. The study sequenced 38 blood samples from roughly 20 patients, one before and one after SBRT per patient.

Paper-wide results and their limitations: TRBV and TRBJ usage frequencies reportedly differed by metastasis status, in two V genes at baseline and in eight to ten V and two J genes after SBRT. None of the reported P values were adjusted for multiple comparisons. Post-SBRT Shannon entropy and its change from baseline were lower in patients who developed distant metastases; baseline Shannon entropy was not associated with metastases. Whether the expanded TCR clones were tumor-specific was not determined. Limitations of the study included a small cohort and short follow-up, and the study findings need independent validation. Unique TCR clone counts fell after SBRT (median around 11,000 before versus fewer than 7,500 after; Wilcoxon paired P=0.011).

The material sequenced was PBMCs, taken before or after stereotactic body radiation therapy (not recorded which). This clonotype was obtained from a donor aged 50 or older with non-small cell lung cancer.

The nucleotide sequence reads TGTGCCAGCAGCTACACCGGCCGTTTTCACACTAAAGCTTTCTTT. Translated, it reads CASSYTGRFHTKAFF. This receptor chain uses TRBV6-2 or TRBV6-3 and TRBJ1-1; the D gene assignment is ambiguous. CDR1 MNHEY and CDR2 SVGEGT were looked up in the germline V gene. The CDR3 has 15 amino acids, counting the end cysteine and phenylalanine. The kept DNA is CDR3 alone, 45 bases in frame from the first base.